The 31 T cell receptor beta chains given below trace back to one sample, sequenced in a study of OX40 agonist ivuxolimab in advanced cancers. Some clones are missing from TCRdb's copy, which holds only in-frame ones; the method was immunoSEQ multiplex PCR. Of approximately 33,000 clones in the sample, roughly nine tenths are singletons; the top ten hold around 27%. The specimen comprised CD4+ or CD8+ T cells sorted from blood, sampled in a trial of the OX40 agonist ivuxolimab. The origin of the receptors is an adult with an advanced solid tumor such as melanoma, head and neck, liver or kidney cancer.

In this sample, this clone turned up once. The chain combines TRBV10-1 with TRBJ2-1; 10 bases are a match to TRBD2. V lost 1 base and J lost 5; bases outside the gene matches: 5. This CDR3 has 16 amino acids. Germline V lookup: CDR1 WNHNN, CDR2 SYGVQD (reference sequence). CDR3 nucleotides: TGCGCCAGCAGTGAGTTCGGCCTAGCGGGGGACAATGAGCAGTTCTTC. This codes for CASSEFGLAGDNEQFF.

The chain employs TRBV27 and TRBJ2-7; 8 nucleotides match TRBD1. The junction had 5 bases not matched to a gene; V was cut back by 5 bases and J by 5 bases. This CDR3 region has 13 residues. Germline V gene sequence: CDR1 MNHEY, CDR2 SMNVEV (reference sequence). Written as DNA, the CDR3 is TGTGCCAGCAGTCGGACAGGGCGAAACGAGCAGTACTTC. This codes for CASSRTGRNEQYF.

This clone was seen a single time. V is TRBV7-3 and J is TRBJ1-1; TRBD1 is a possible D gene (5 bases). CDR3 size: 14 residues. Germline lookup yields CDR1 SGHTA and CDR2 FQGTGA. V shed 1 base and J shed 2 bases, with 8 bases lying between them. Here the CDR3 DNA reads TGTGCCAGCAGCTTAATGACAGACAACACTGAAGCTTTCTTT. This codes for CASSLMTDNTEAFF.

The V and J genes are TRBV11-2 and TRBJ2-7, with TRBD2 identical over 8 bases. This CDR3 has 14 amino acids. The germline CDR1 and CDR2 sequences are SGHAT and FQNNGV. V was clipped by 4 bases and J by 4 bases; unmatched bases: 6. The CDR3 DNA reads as TGTGCCAGCAGCTCGGCTGGCGGGGGGTACGAGCAGTACTTC. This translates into CASSSAGGGYEQYF.

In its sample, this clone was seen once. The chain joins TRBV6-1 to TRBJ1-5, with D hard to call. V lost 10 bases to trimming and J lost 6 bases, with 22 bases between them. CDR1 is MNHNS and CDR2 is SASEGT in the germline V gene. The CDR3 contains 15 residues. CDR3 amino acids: CATPGAAGYGQPQHF. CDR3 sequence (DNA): TGTGCCACTCCAGGCGCAGCCGGGTATGGTCAGCCCCAGCATTTT.

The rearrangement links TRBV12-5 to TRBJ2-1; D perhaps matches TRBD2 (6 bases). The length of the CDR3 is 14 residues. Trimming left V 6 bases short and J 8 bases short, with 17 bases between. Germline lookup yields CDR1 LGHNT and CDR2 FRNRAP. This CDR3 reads CASGRGLSIHEQFF. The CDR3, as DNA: TGTGCTAGTGGGAGGGGACTTAGCATTCATGAGCAGTTCTTC. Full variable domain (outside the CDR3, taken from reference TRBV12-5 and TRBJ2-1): DARVTQTPRHKVTEMGQEVTMRCQPILGHNTVFWYRQTMMQGLELLAYFRNRAPLDDSGMPKDRFSAEMPDATLATLKIQPSEPRDSAVYFCASGRGLSIHEQFFGPGTRLTVL.

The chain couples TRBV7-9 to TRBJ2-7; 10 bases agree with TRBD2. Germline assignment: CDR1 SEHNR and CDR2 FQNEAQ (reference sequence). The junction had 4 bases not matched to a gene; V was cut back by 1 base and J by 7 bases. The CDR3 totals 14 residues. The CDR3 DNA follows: TGTGCCAGCAGCTTAGTCCTAGCGGGGGCTGAGCAGTACTTC. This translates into CASSLVLAGAEQYF.

The CDR3 DNA reads as TGTGCCACCCTCGGGACAGGTTCCTACCAAGAGACCCAGTACTTC. The encoded protein is CATLGTGSYQETQYF. The V and J genes are TRBV10-3 and TRBJ2-5; 8 bases are a match to TRBD1. The germline gives CDR1 ENHRY, CDR2 SYGVKD. This CDR3 is built from 15 residues. Germline trimming cut 10 bases from V and 0 bases from J; bases unmatched to any gene: 10.

The CDR3 here is CASSREHTQYF. The CDR3 DNA is TGTGCCAGCAGCAGGGAACATACGCAGTATTTT. The J gene is TRBJ2-3, the V gene TRBV28; possibly TRBD1 for D (5 bases). The CDR3 has 11 residues. V lost 6 bases and J lost 7, with 8 bases in between. Germline V gene sequence: CDR1 MDHEN, CDR2 SYDVKM.

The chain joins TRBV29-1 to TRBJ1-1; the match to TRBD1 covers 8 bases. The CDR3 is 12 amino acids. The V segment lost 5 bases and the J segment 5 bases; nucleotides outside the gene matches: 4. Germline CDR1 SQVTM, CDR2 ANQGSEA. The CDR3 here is CSVQGALTEAFF. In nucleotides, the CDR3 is TGCAGCGTTCAGGGGGCGCTTACTGAAGCTTTCTTT.

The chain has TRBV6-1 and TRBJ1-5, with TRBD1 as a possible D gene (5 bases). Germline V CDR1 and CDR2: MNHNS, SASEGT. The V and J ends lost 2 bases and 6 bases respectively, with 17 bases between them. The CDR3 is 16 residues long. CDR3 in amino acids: CASSERRQGTGQPQHF. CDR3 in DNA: TGTGCCAGCAGTGAAAGGCGGCAGGGAACGGGTCAGCCCCAGCATTTT.

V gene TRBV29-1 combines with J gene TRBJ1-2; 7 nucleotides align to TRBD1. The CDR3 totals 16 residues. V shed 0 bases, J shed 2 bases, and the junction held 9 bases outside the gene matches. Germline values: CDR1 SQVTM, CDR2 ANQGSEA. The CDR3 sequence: CSVEEPHPGGNYGYTF. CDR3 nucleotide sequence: TGCAGCGTTGAAGAACCCCACCCAGGGGGGAACTATGGCTACACCTTC.

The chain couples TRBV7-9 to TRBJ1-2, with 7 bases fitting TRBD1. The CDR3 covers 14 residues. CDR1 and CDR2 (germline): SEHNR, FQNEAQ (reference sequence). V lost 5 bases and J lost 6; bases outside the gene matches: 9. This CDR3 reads CASSPTGTTDGYTF. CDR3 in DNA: TGTGCCAGCAGCCCGACAGGGACAACCGATGGCTACACCTTC. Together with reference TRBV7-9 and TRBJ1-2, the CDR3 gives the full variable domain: DTGVSQNPRHKITKRGQNVTFRCDPISEHNRLYWYRQTLGQGPEFLTYFQNEAQLEKSRLLSDRFSAERPKGSFSTLEIQRTEQGDSAMYLCASSPTGTTDGYTFGSGTRLTVV.

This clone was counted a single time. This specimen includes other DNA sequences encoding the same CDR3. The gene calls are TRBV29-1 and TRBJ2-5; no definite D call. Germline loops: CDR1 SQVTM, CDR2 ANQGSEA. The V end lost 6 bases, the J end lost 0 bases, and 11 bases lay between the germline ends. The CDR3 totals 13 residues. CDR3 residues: CSVGRTDQETQYF. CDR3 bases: TGCAGCGTCGGTAGGACGGACCAAGAGACCCAGTACTTC.

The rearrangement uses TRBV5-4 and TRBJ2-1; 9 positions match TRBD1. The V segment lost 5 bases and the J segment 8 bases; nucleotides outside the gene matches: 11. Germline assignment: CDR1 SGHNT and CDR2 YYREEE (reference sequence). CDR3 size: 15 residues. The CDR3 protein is CASSYTGTGMDEQFF. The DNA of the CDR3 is TGTGCCAGCAGTTACACCGGGACAGGGATGGATGAGCAGTTCTTC.

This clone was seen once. CDR3 region: CASSLAAGGPGLSYEQYF. The CDR3 nucleotides are TGTGCCAGCAGCTTGGCGGCGGGAGGGCCCGGGCTCTCCTACGAGCAGTACTTC. This chain uses TRBV5-4 with TRBJ2-7, with 9 nucleotides matching TRBD2. Germline V gene lookup returns CDR1 SGHNT and CDR2 YYREEE (reference sequence). The CDR3 has 18 amino acids. Germline trimming cut 0 bases from V and 0 bases from J; bases unmatched to any gene: 10.

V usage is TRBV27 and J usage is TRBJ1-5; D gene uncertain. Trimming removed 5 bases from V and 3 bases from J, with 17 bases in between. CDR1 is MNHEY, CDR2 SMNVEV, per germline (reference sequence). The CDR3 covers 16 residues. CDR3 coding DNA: TGTGCCAGCAGTCCAGTCGGCTCATCGCTCAATCAGCCCCAGCATTTT. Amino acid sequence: CASSPVGSSLNQPQHF.

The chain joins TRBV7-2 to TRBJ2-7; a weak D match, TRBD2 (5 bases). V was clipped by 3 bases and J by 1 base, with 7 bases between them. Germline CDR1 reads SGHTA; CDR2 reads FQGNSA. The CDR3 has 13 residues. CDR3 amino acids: CASSFGESYEQYF. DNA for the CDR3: TGTGCCAGCAGCTTCGGGGAATCCTACGAGCAGTACTTC.

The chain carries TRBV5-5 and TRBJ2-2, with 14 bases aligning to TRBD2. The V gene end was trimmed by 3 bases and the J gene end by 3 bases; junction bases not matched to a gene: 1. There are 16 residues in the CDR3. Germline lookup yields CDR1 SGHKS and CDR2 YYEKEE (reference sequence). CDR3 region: CASSSGLAGDTGELFF. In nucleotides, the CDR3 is TGTGCCAGCAGCTCGGGACTAGCGGGGGACACCGGGGAGCTGTTTTTT.

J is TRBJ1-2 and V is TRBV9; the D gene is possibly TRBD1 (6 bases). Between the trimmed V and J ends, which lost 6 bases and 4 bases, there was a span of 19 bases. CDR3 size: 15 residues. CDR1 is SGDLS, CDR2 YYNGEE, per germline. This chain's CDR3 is CASTPRGGGGYGYTF. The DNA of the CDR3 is TGTGCCAGCACCCCCCGAGGGGGGGGCGGCTATGGCTACACCTTC.

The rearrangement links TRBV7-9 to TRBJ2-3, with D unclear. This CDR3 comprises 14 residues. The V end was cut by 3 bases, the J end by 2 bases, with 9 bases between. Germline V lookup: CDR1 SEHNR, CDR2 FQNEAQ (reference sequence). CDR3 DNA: TGTGCCAGCAGCTTTGACTCTTCCACAGATACGCAGTATTTT. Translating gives CASSFDSSTDTQYF.

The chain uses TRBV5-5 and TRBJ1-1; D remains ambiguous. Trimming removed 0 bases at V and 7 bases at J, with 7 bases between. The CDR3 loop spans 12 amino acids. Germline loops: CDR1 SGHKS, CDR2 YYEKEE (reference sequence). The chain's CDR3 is CASSLVADEAFF. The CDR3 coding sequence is TGTGCCAGCAGCTTGGTGGCGGATGAAGCTTTCTTT.

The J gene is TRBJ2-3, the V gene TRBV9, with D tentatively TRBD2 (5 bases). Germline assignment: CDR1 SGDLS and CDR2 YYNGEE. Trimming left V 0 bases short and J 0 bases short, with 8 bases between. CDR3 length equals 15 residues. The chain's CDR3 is CASSVDGISTDTQYF. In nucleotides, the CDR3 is TGTGCCAGCAGCGTAGACGGGATTAGCACAGATACGCAGTATTTT.

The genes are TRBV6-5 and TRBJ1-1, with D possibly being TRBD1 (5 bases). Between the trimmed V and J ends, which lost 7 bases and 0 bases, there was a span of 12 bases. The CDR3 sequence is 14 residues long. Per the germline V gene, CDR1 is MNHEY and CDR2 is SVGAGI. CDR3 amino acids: CASKQAGLNTEAFF. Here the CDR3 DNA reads TGTGCCAGCAAACAGGCAGGGCTGAACACTGAAGCTTTCTTT.

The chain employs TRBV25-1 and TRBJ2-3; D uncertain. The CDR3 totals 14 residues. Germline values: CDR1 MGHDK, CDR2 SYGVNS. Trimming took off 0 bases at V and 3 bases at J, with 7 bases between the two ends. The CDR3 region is CASSEYVKTDTQYF. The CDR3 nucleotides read TGTGCCAGCAGTGAATATGTGAAAACAGATACGCAGTATTTT.

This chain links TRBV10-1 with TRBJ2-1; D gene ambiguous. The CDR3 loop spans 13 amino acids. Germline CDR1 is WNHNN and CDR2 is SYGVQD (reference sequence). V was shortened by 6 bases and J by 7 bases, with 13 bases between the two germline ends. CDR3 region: CASSPSILNEQFF. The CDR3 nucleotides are TGCGCCAGCAGCCCCTCGATACTAAATGAGCAGTTCTTC.

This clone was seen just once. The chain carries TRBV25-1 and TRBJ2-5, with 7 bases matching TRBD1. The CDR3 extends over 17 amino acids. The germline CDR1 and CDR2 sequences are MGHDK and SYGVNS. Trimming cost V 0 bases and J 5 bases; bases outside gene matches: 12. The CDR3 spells CASSEYGMTGLGETQYF. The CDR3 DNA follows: TGTGCCAGCAGTGAATATGGGATGACAGGGTTGGGGGAGACCCAGTACTTC. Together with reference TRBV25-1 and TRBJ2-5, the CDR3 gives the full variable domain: EADIYQTPRYLVIGTGKKITLECSQTMGHDKMYWYQQDPGMELHLIHYSYGVNSTEKGDLSSESTVSRIRTEHFPLTLESARPSHTSQYLCASSEYGMTGLGETQYFGPGTRLLVL.

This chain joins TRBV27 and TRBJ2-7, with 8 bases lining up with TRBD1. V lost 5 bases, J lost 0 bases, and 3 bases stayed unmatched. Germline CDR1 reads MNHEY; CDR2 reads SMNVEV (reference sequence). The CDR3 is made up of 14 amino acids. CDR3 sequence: CASSATGGSYEQYF. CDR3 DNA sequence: TGTGCCAGCAGTGCCACAGGGGGCTCCTACGAGCAGTACTTC.

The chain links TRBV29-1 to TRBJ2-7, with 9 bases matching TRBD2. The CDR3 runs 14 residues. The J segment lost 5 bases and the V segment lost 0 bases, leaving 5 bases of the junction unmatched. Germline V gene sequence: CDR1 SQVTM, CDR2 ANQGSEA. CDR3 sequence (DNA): TGCAGCGTTGAAGATACGGCTAGCGGGAACGAGCAGTACTTC. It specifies CSVEDTASGNEQYF.

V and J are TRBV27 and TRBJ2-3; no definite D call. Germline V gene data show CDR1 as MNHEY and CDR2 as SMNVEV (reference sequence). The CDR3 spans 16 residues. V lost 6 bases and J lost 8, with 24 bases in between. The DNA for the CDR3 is TGTGCCAGCAGCGCCAGCATGGGTCAGGAGTATACTACGCAGTATTTT. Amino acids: CASSASMGQEYTTQYF.

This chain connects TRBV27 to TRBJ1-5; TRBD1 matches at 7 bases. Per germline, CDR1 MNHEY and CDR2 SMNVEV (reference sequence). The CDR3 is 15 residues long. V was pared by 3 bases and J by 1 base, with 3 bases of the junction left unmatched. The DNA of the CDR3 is TGTGCCAGCAGTTTGTCGACAGGGAGCAATCAGCCCCAGCATTTT. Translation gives CASSLSTGSNQPQHF.